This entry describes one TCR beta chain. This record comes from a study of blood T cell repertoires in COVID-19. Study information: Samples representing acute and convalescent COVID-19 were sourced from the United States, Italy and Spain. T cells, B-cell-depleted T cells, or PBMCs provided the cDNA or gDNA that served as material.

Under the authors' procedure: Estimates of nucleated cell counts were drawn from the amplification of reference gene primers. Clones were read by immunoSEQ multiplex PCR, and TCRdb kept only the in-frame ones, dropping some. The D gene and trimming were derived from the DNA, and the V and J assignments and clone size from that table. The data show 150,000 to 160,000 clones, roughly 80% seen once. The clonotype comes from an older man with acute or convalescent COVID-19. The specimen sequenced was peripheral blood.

CDR3 in amino acids: CASTGRGTETQYF. CDR3 DNA: TGTGCCAGCACGGGCAGGGGGACGGAGACCCAGTACTTC. The rearrangement joins TRBV6-6 to TRBJ2-5, with 7 positions matching TRBD1. CDR1 is MNHNY and CDR2 is SVGAGI in the germline V gene (reference sequence). The CDR3 spans 13 residues. With 7 bases clipped from V and 5 bases from J, the junction kept 7 bases outside the gene matches.